Below are 25 T cell receptor beta chains sequenced from a single sample in a study of cytomegalovirus exposure and HLA in healthy donors. Researchers ran the PCR with 60 Vbeta and 13 Jbeta primers. Sequencing was performed with immunoSEQ multiplex PCR; in TCRdb, only in-frame clones are kept and a portion is missing. The sample includes about 120,000 clones, roughly four fifths of them seen just once. The sample taken for sequencing was PBMCs. The receptor set was obtained from a man aged 35 to 55 in good health and CMV-seronegative.

The J gene is TRBJ2-7, the V gene TRBV5-4; possible D gene TRBD2, 5 bases. Germline V gene data show CDR1 as SGHNT and CDR2 as YYREEE (reference sequence). Deletions cut 4 bases from V and 1 base from J, with 9 bases between. The CDR3 extends over 13 amino acids. The CDR3 protein is CASSRDVSYEQYF. The CDR3 bases are TGTGCCAGCAGCCGGGATGTATCCTACGAGCAGTACTTC.

The V gene is TRBV28, the J gene TRBJ2-7, with D possibly TRBD2 on 5 matching bases. V lost 3 bases and J 4 bases, leaving 16 bases between the germline ends. Germline V gene lookup returns CDR1 MDHEN and CDR2 SYDVKM. There are 15 residues in the CDR3. The CDR3 spells CASSFEGVGAYEQYF. In DNA, the CDR3 is TGTGCCAGCAGTTTTGAAGGTGTGGGAGCTTACGAGCAGTACTTC.

This chain uses TRBV20-1 with TRBJ2-7; tentatively, D is TRBD2 (5 bases). Between the trimmed V and J ends, which lost 3 bases and 3 bases, there was a span of 6 bases. CDR1 is DFQATT and CDR2 is SNEGSKA in the germline V gene (reference sequence). CDR3 length: 11 amino acids. CDR3 protein: CSARAGYEQYF. DNA of the CDR3: TGCAGTGCTAGGGCGGGCTACGAGCAGTACTTC.

This clone was observed a handful of times. The J gene is TRBJ2-7, the V gene TRBV4-2; the match to TRBD2 covers 11 bases. Germline loops: CDR1 LGHNA, CDR2 YNFKEQ. V lost 2 bases to trimming and J lost 3 bases; unmatched junction nucleotides: 6. CDR3 length: 16 amino acids. CDR3 amino acids: CASSQQGTSGVYEQYF. As DNA, the CDR3 is TGTGCCAGCAGCCAACAAGGGACTAGCGGCGTCTACGAGCAGTACTTC.

The chain couples TRBV5-1 to TRBJ1-1, with 9 nucleotides matching TRBD1. V dropped 4 bases and J dropped 4; count of bases not matched to a gene: 11. Germline V CDR1 and CDR2: SGHRS, YFSETQ. The CDR3 length is 16 residues. The CDR3 bases are TGCGCCAGCAGCCCGAGGGAACAGGGGGCGCCCACTGAAGCTTTCTTT. It yields the protein CASSPREQGAPTEAFF.

CDR3 sequence reads: CASSSIVGQGRGYTF. The CDR3 nucleotides are TGTGCCAGCAGTTCAATCGTCGGACAGGGGCGTGGCTACACCTTC. The V and J genes are TRBV28 and TRBJ1-2; 9 positions agree with TRBD1. Germline V gene sequence: CDR1 MDHEN, CDR2 SYDVKM. The CDR3 contains 15 residues. V shed 4 bases, J shed 7 bases, and the junction held 10 bases outside the gene matches.

The chain recombines TRBV18 with TRBJ2-1, with 10 positions matching TRBD2. The CDR3 length is 16 residues. V lost 0 bases, J lost 9 bases, and 8 bases stayed unmatched. CDR1 and CDR2 (germline): KGHSH, LQKENI. The CDR3 loop is CASSPPSGRAIGEQFF. CDR3 in DNA: TGTGCCAGCTCACCACCAAGCGGGAGGGCCATTGGTGAGCAGTTCTTC.

V is TRBV25-1 and J is TRBJ1-2, with TRBD1 matching 7 bases. V was clipped by 1 base and J by 8 bases; unmatched bases: 7. CDR1 is MGHDK, CDR2 SYGVNS, per germline. The CDR3 runs 14 residues. The DNA of the CDR3 is TGTGCCAGCAGTGAATTCGGACAGGTGGGCGGCTACACCTTC. This sequence encodes CASSEFGQVGGYTF.

As for this clone: The sample holds other DNA sequences that translate to the same CDR3. The rearrangement links TRBV28 to TRBJ2-7, with TRBD2 as a possible D gene (6 bases). V lost 3 bases and J 2 bases, leaving 14 bases between the germline ends. Germline loops: CDR1 MDHEN, CDR2 SYDVKM. This CDR3 region has 15 residues. The CDR3 loop is CASSLEAGPPYEQYF. In nucleotides, the CDR3 is TGTGCCAGCAGTTTGGAGGCGGGACCTCCCTACGAGCAGTACTTC.

This clone has more than one count but fewer than ten. A junction end diverges from the germline sequence, so it may reflect a read error. The rearrangement joins TRBV5-5 to TRBJ2-6, with a weak D call TRBD1 (5 bases). This CDR3 is built from 14 residues. CDR1 is SGHKS, CDR2 YYEKEE, per germline (reference sequence). In DNA, the CDR3 is TGTGCCAGCAGCTTGTCTCCTGGGGCCAACGGCCTGACTTTC. This translates into CASSLSPGANGLTF. Together with reference TRBV5-5 and TRBJ2-6, the CDR3 gives the full variable domain: DAGVTQSPTHLIKTRGQQVTLRCSPISGHKSVSWYQQVLGQGPQFIFQYYEKEERGRGNFPDRFSARQFPNYSSELNVNALLLGDSALYLCASSLSPGANGLTFGAGSRLTVL.

This chain connects TRBV5-1 to TRBJ2-7, with 7 bases lining up with TRBD2. The CDR3 sequence is 14 residues long. The germline gives CDR1 SGHRS, CDR2 YFSETQ. Germline trimming cut 4 bases from V and 3 bases from J; bases unmatched to any gene: 7. This chain's CDR3 is CASSKSGDYYEQYF. In nucleotides, the CDR3 is TGCGCCAGCAGCAAAAGCGGGGATTACTACGAGCAGTACTTC.

This clone has just a few counts. The V and J genes are TRBV15 and TRBJ1-1, with no clear D. CDR1 is LNHNV and CDR2 is YYDKDF in the germline V gene (reference sequence). V gave up 3 bases and J gave up 2 bases, with 7 bases separating them. The CDR3 is 13 residues long. The CDR3 sequence: CATSRSGNTEAFF. DNA for the CDR3: TGTGCCACCAGCAGGTCGGGTAACACTGAAGCTTTCTTT.

The rearrangement joins TRBV11-2 to TRBJ1-3; 8 bases agree with TRBD1. Trimming cost V 1 base and J 4 bases; bases outside gene matches: 12. Germline CDR1 reads SGHAT; CDR2 reads FQNNGV. The CDR3 has 18 amino acids. CDR3 nucleotide sequence: TGTGCCAGCAGCTTAGCCGATCCCCGGACAGGGACGGGAAACACCATATATTTT. Amino acid sequence: CASSLADPRTGTGNTIYF. The full variable domain, with the rest looked up from reference TRBV11-2 and TRBJ1-3, is EAGVAQSPRYKIIEKRQSVAFWCNPISGHATLYWYQQILGQGPKLLIQFQNNGVVDDSQLPKDRFSAERLKGVDSTLKIQPAKLEDSAVYLCASSLADPRTGTGNTIYFGEGSWLTVV.

V is TRBV15 and J is TRBJ1-2; 8 positions agree with TRBD1. The CDR3 contains 14 residues. Germline V lookup: CDR1 LNHNV, CDR2 YYDKDF (reference sequence). J was trimmed by 5 bases and V by 0 bases; bases with no gene match: 2. The CDR3 region is CATSRDQGAYGYTF. The CDR3 DNA is TGTGCCACCAGCAGAGACCAGGGGGCGTATGGCTACACCTTC.

The chain combines TRBV5-6 with TRBJ1-5, with D possibly TRBD1 on 6 matching bases. V was clipped by 1 base and J by 6 bases, with 8 bases between them. The CDR3 has 13 residues. The germline CDR1 and CDR2 sequences are SGHDT and YYEEEE. This CDR3 reads CASSLLGGQPQHF. CDR3 bases: TGTGCCAGCAGCTTGTTAGGGGGTCAGCCCCAGCATTTT.

This clone occurred a few times. V gene TRBV4-1 combines with J gene TRBJ2-3; 10 nucleotides match TRBD2. The CDR3 sequence is 16 residues long. Germline values: CDR1 MGHRA, CDR2 YSYEKL. V was clipped by 1 base and J by 4 bases; unmatched bases: 5. The CDR3 is CASSQVSLAGADTQYF. The DNA of the CDR3 is TGCGCCAGCAGCCAAGTGTCGCTAGCGGGAGCAGATACGCAGTATTTT.

The genes are TRBV7-2 and TRBJ2-7; D might be TRBD1 (5 bases). The CDR3 length is 13 residues. Germline V gene data show CDR1 as SGHTA and CDR2 as FQGNSA. V was cut by 3 bases and J by 3 bases, with 9 bases left in between. This CDR3 reads CASSFGAGYEQYF. The CDR3 DNA sequence: TGTGCCAGCAGCTTTGGGGCAGGCTACGAGCAGTACTTC. Using reference TRBV7-2 and TRBJ2-7 for the parts outside the CDR3, the full variable domain is GAGVSQSPSNKVTEKGKDVELRCDPISGHTALYWYRQSLGQGLEFLIYFQGNSAPDKSGLPSDRFSAERTGGSVSTLTIQRTQQEDSAVYLCASSFGAGYEQYFGPGTRLTVT.

This rearrangement joins TRBV7-2 to TRBJ1-5; D is undetermined. Looked up from germline, CDR1 is SGHTA and CDR2 is FQGNSA. This CDR3 comprises 15 residues. The germline V and J ends were trimmed by 1 base and 3 bases, with 10 bases remaining between them. The chain's CDR3 is CASSLEWQSNQPQHF. The DNA of the CDR3 is TGTGCCAGCAGCTTAGAATGGCAGTCCAATCAGCCCCAGCATTTT.

The CDR3 spells CASSFVVAGADEQFF. CDR3 sequence (DNA): TGCGCCAGCAGCTTCGTGGTAGCGGGGGCGGATGAGCAGTTCTTC. The gene calls are TRBV5-1 and TRBJ2-1; 9 nucleotides line up with TRBD2. Germline CDR1 SGHRS, CDR2 YFSETQ. V shed 2 bases, J shed 8 bases, and the junction held 8 bases outside the gene matches. CDR3 length: 15 amino acids.

The rearrangement joins TRBV6-5 to TRBJ2-3; D possibly corresponds to TRBD2 (7 bases). The CDR3 runs to 14 residues. The V end lost 6 bases, the J end lost 2 bases, and 12 bases lay between the germline ends. Germline V CDR1 and CDR2: MNHEY, SVGAGI. DNA of the CDR3: TGTGCCAGCAGGAAGGGGGGGCCCACAGATACGCAGTATTTT. This codes for CASRKGGPTDTQYF.

The chain joins TRBV6-5 to TRBJ1-3; TRBD1 agrees at 7 bases. The CDR3 runs 16 residues. Unmatched junction bases numbered 5, after V lost 0 bases and J lost 3 bases. Germline-derived CDR1 and CDR2 are MNHEY and SVGAGI. CDR3 sequence: CASSYSRQGVGNTIYF. The CDR3 DNA is TGTGCCAGCAGTTACTCCCGGCAGGGGGTTGGAAACACCATATATTTT.

The chain couples TRBV29-1 to TRBJ2-7, with D possibly matching TRBD1 (6 bases). This CDR3 comprises 13 residues. The germline V gene encodes CDR1 SQVTM and CDR2 ANQGSEA. V was pared by 7 bases and J by 0 bases, with 13 bases between. The CDR3 region is CSAWTDSSYEQYF. CDR3 coding DNA: TGCAGCGCTTGGACAGATAGCTCCTACGAGCAGTACTTC.

The V and J genes are TRBV7-6 and TRBJ2-5; D uncertain. V was trimmed by 5 bases and J by 0 bases, leaving 7 bases between them. There are 13 residues in the CDR3. Germline V gene data show CDR1 as SGHVS and CDR2 as FNYEAQ. CDR3 nucleotides: TGTGCCAGCAGCCTTGGGCACCAAGAGACCCAGTACTTC. Translation: CASSLGHQETQYF.

The chain joins TRBV27 to TRBJ1-5; 12 bases fit TRBD1. The germline V gene encodes CDR1 MNHEY and CDR2 SMNVEV (reference sequence). The length of the CDR3 is 16 residues. V was clipped by 2 bases and J by 5 bases; unmatched bases: 4. The CDR3 spells CASSLIGTGGDQPQHF. CDR3 nucleotide sequence: TGTGCCAGCAGTTTAATTGGGACAGGGGGCGATCAGCCCCAGCATTTT.

This chain joins TRBV7-3 and TRBJ2-1, with D possibly TRBD1 on 5 matching bases. Germline V gene sequence: CDR1 SGHTA, CDR2 FQGTGA. Trimming shortened V by 6 bases and J by 2 bases, and 14 bases separated the two germline ends. CDR3 length equals 15 residues. The CDR3 DNA reads TGTGCCAGCAGGCAAACAGGTCAGCCCTACAATGAGCAGTTCTTC. Translating it yields CASRQTGQPYNEQFF.